These T cell receptor beta chains were read from a single sample in a study of T-cell reconstitution after alpha-beta-depleted transplantation in children. TCRdb reprocessed the PCR reads via MiXCR and lists one record per CDR3 protein. This table has roughly 400,000 distinct CDR3 sequences, around 20% appearing once. Sequenced material: PBMCs from the stem cell graft donor, taken from the stem cell graft. Receptors originate from a human donor who donated a stem cell graft to a child with acute myeloid leukemia. Each CDR3 is given with its conserved first and last residue. A D gene is named only where the DNA matches it firmly. Expanded clones get a size class; other rows say once, few or many, or leave the size out.

TRBJ2-7 | - | TRBV7-9 | - | TGTGCCAGCAGCCCAATAGGGGATTGGGAGCAGTACTTC | CASSPIGDWEQYF
TRBJ2-7 | few | TRBV7-9 | TRBD1 | TGTGCCAGCAGCAGAAGGGACAGTTCTGGTTACGAGCAGTACTTC | CASSRRDSSGYEQYF
TRBJ2-7 | once | TRBV20-1 | TRBD1 | TGCAGTGCTACTCGACAGGGGCTCTACGAGCAGTACTTC | CSATRQGLYEQYF
TRBJ2-5 | few | TRBV18 | - | TGTGCCAGCTCACCAGTGATACGGGAGACCCAGTACTTC | CASSPVIRETQYF
TRBJ2-7 | few | TRBV12-3/TRBV12-4 | - | TGTGCCAGCAGTTCTACGCCGACGGTGGCGTACTTC | CASSSTPTVAYF
TRBJ2-7 | many | TRBV12-3/TRBV12-4 | - | TGTGCCAGCAGTCCTCTGACTGGAACCTACGAGCAGTACTTC | CASSPLTGTYEQYF
TRBJ2-2 | - | TRBV5-1 | - | TGCGCCAGCAGCTTGTCGGGACACACCGGGGAGCTGTTTTTT | CASSLSGHTGELFF
TRBJ2-7 | few | TRBV27 | - | TGTGCCAGCAGACATAGCTCCTACGAGCAGTACTTC | CASRHSSYEQYF
TRBJ2-5 | - | TRBV4-1 | TRBD1 | TGCGCCAGCAGCCAAAAAGTGACAGGGGGGAGGGAGACCCAGTACTTC | CASSQKVTGGRETQYF
TRBJ2-3 | few | TRBV4-2 | - | TGTGCCAGCAGCCAAGTGGCTAGAGATGTCACAGATACGCAGTATTTT | CASSQVARDVTDTQYF
TRBJ2-1 | - | TRBV13 | TRBD1 | TGTGCCAGCAGCTCCCGCCGGACAGGGAGCAATGAGCAGTTCTTC | CASSSRRTGSNEQFF
TRBJ2-2 | few | TRBV12-3/TRBV12-4 | - | TGTGCCAGCAGTTTACCTTTTTTAGGGACCGGGGAGCTGTTTTTT | CASSLPFLGTGELFF
TRBJ2-5 | few | TRBV29-1 | TRBD2 | TGCAGCGTTTTAGCCCAGATTGGGGGGGGTGGAGAGACCCAGTACTTC | CSVLAQIGGGGETQYF
TRBJ2-7 | few | TRBV28 | - | TGTGCCAGCAGTCTCTCTGTACCCTACGAGCAGTACTTC | CASSLSVPYEQYF
TRBJ1-1 | - | TRBV12-3/TRBV12-4 | - | TGTGCCAGCAGTTTGGGAATACCGAACACTGAAGCTTTCTTT | CASSLGIPNTEAFF
TRBJ2-7 | few | TRBV5-1 | - | TGCGCCAGCAGCTTGGCAGGGGACAATTGGGAGCAGTACTTC | CASSLAGDNWEQYF
TRBJ2-1 | few | TRBV12-3/TRBV12-4 | - | TGTGCCAGCAGCTCGGGGGCCCGAGCTTGGGATGAGCAGTTCTTC | CASSSGARAWDEQFF
TRBJ2-7 | few | TRBV25-1 | TRBD2 | TGTGCCAGCACCCCATGGACTAGCGGCGAGCAGTACTTC | CASTPWTSGEQYF
TRBJ2-1 | - | TRBV11-3 | - | TGTGCCAGCAGCTTTCGAGCGAATGAGCAGTTCTTC | CASSFRANEQFF
TRBJ2-7 | few | TRBV20-1 | - | TGCAGTGCTTACCAGGGCGGTTCTACATACGAGCAGTACTTC | CSAYQGGSTYEQYF
TRBJ2-3 | many | TRBV7-6 | TRBD2 | TGTGCCAGCAGCCCGGGACTAGCGGGACCCACAGATACGCAGTATTTT | CASSPGLAGPTDTQYF
TRBJ2-3 | - | TRBV7-3 | TRBD2 | TGTGCCAGCAGCTTAGGCGGGAGTATGACAGATACGCAGTATTTT | CASSLGGSMTDTQYF
TRBJ2-1 | many | TRBV20-1 | TRBD2 | TGCAGCGCTTATTGGACTAGAGTAAAAAATGAGCAGTTCTTC | CSAYWTRVKNEQFF
TRBJ2-7 | - | TRBV12-3/TRBV12-4 | - | TGTGCCAGCAGATTAGGGGGCGGGAACGAGCAGTACTTC | CASRLGGGNEQYF
TRBJ1-2 | many | TRBV20-1 | - | TGCAGTGCTATATCAGGGCAAGGTGGCTACACCTTC | CSAISGQGGYTF
TRBJ2-3 | few | TRBV6-5 | TRBD2 | TGTGCCAGCAGTTCAGAGGTACTAGCGGGAGCAGATACGCAGTATTTT | CASSSEVLAGADTQYF
TRBJ1-1 | many | TRBV29-1 | - | TGCCTCCGGAGGGGTGGTACGGACACTGAAGCTTTCTTT | CLRRGGTDTEAFF
TRBJ2-1 | few | TRBV5-1 | - | TGCGCCAGCAGCTTGGATGGCCTAGGGGACAATGAGCAGTTCTTC | CASSLDGLGDNEQFF
TRBJ2-5 | - | TRBV6-1 | TRBD2 | TGTGCCAGCAAACGGGGGGGGGCCCAGTACTTC | CASKRGGAQYF